What follows is one T cell receptor (beta chain) and its context. No antigen is known for it. The sample is drawn from a study of immune cell composition in non-small cell lung cancer. Study overall: Lung adenocarcinoma or squamous carcinoma made up most tumours. Findings of the study overall: Dominant in vivo tumour-associated clones were not shown to share tumour-reactive sequences. No significant correlation existed between pack-years smoked and tumour clonality. Overall clonality, unlike maximal tumour-associated clone frequency, did not predict TIL reactivity.

Produced via immunoSEQ multiplex PCR; TCRdb's table is partial and in-frame only. The table includes about 1,100 clones, less than 70% detected once. CDR1 SGHAT and CDR2 FQNNGV come from the germline V gene. V lost 5 bases to trimming and J lost 5 bases; unmatched junction nucleotides: 4. This CDR3 has 15 residues. The chain couples TRBV11-2 to TRBJ2-1; 12 bases fit TRBD1. This clonotype was obtained from a human donor with non-small cell lung cancer. Input material: lung tumor tissue. CDR3 coding DNA: TGTGCCAGCAGCCCCGGGACAGGGGGCAACAATGAGCAGTTCTTC. Residues: CASSPGTGGNNEQFF.